The entry below gives a single T cell receptor (beta chain) sequence along with its context. Its specificity is unknown. The data derive from a study of T cell responses to AZD1222 COVID-19 vaccine. Germline trimming cut 6 bases from V and 4 bases from J; bases unmatched to any gene: 4. CDR3 length equals 13 residues. Looked up from germline, CDR1 is MDHEN and CDR2 is SYDVKM. Regarding the study as a whole: It was only six AZD1222 recipients who were seropositive at baseline. Breadth and depth of Spike-specific TCRs rose after two AZD1222 doses. There were mostly white British donors and more females than males, and clonal diversity was possibly underestimated. Sampling that yielded the repertoires occurred only after the peak T cell response.

Generated by immunoSEQ multiplex PCR, the TCRdb table keeps only in-frame clones and is missing some. The sample has under 150,000 clones; around 88% are singletons. This sequence originates from an adult in good health. Sequenced here: peripheral blood, sampled on day 0 of AZD1222 vaccination. This chain connects TRBV28 to TRBJ1-2; 8 bases map to TRBD1. DNA for the CDR3: TGTGCCAGCAGACCCGGGACAGGCTATGGCTACACCTTC. Translating gives CASRPGTGYGYTF.